This paragraph reports one TCR beta chain. Germline V lookup: CDR1 SGHDT, CDR2 YYEEEE. CDR3 size: 16 residues. V lost 0 bases and J lost 2, with 14 bases in between. This record comes from a study of cytomegalovirus exposure and HLA in healthy donors. Nominal health characterized the donors when sampled, though unrecorded immune exposures were likely. 13 Jbeta primers and 60 Vbeta primers were used for the PCR. TCRdb's copy holds only in-frame clones and misses some; the assay was immunoSEQ multiplex PCR. This sample yields about 97,000 clones, of which roughly 76% are seen a single time; less than 4.5% belongs to the top ten.

The clonotype comes from a man in his forties or fifties in good health and CMV-seronegative. The V and J genes are TRBV5-6 and TRBJ1-2; D is perhaps TRBD1 (5 bases). Sequencing used PBMCs. CDR3 amino acids: CASSLEGEGINYGYTF. CDR3 DNA: TGTGCCAGCAGCTTGGAAGGGGAGGGGATAAACTATGGCTACACCTTC.